The subject of this entry is one T cell receptor beta chain. Germline V CDR1 and CDR2: ENHRY, SYGVKD. V was pared by 6 bases and J by 1 base, with 5 bases of the junction left unmatched. The length of the CDR3 is 17 residues. The sample belongs to a study of blood T cells in healthy people across ages. A second roughly 6 to 11 cycle PCR used barcoded and J-beta primers. TCRdb redid the calling of the 5' RACE reads with MiXCR, one entry per CDR3 protein. The sample lists about 780,000 distinct CDR3 sequences, around 45% occurring once. Specimen: blood. This TCR came from a man of 80 years or more in good health. V gene TRBV10-3 combines with J gene TRBJ2-2, with TRBD2 matching over 13 bases. Written as DNA, the CDR3 is TGTGCCATCAGAAGGGGACTAGCGGGGCAGAACACCGGGGAGCTGTTTTTT. This sequence encodes CAIRRGLAGQNTGELFF.